This T cell receptor beta chain comes out of a study of blood T cell repertoires in COVID-19. Study overall: The United States, Italy and Spain provided the acute and convalescent COVID-19 samples. The analysed material was cDNA or gDNA that came from T cells, B-cell-depleted T cells, or PBMCs.

How the authors handled the data: Using reference gene primer amplification, nucleated cell counts were estimated. The repertoire was sequenced with immunoSEQ multiplex PCR; TCRdb's copy has only in-frame clones and lacks some. V, J and clone size reflect that table, while D and trimming were determined from the DNA. The sample holds around 110,000 clones, roughly 80% seen once. This clone appeared once. Germline values: CDR1 SEHNR, CDR2 FQNEAQ (reference sequence). The CDR3 runs to 12 residues. The V gene lost 1 base and the J gene lost 14 bases, with 9 bases spanning the gap. The sequence derives from a human donor in a cohort sampled during active COVID-19. The sequenced sample consisted of peripheral blood. This chain links TRBV7-9 with TRBJ1-6; D remains unclear. The chain's CDR3 is CASSLGSATLHF. In DNA form, the CDR3 reads TGTGCCAGCAGCTTAGGATCTGCGACCCTCCACTTT.